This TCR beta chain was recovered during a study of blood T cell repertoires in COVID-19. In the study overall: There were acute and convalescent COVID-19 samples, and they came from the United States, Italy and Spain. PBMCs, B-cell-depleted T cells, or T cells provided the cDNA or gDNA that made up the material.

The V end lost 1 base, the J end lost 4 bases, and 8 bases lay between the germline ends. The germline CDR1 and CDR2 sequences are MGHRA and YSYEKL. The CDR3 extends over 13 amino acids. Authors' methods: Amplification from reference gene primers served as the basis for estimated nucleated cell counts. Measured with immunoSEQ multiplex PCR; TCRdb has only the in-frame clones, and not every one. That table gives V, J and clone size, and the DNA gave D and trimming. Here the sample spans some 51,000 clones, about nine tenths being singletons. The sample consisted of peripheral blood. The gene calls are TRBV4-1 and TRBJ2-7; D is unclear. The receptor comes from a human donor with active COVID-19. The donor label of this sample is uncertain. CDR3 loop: CASSQGFSYEQYF. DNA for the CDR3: TGCGCCAGCAGCCAAGGCTTCAGTTACGAGCAGTACTTC.